This T cell receptor (beta chain) was sequenced in a study of control samples from healthy donors and cancer patients. V lost 4 bases to trimming and J lost 5 bases, with 11 bases between them. The CDR3 extends over 13 amino acids. The germline V gene encodes CDR1 SQVTM and CDR2 ANQGSEA. The method was immunoSEQ multiplex PCR; TCRdb's version includes in-frame clones alone and lacks a portion of them. This sample yields about 140,000 clones, of which 88% are seen a single time; about 1.7% belongs to the top ten. V and J are TRBV29-1 and TRBJ1-4; unclear D gene. The receptor was derived from a man between 18 and 35 years old in good health. Sequences were obtained from blood. The CDR3 coding sequence is TGCAGCGTTGCCGGAACTACGAATGAAAAACTGTTTTTT. Protein: CSVAGTTNEKLFF.